Listed below are T cell receptor beta chains from one sample, sequenced in a study of shared clonotypes between healthy human individuals. The assay was immunoSEQ multiplex PCR, and TCRdb's table has in-frame clones only and misses some. Counted here are about 690,000 clones, about 90% occurring once; the ten biggest clones make up 30% to 35%. The specimen sequenced was memory CD8+ T cells from PBMCs. These receptors were obtained from a young man in good health. Some clones in this sample may be carry-over from other donors' samples. CDR3s include the opening cysteine and the closing phenylalanine or tryptophan. The order of the fields is J gene, clone size, V gene, D gene, CDR3 DNA, CDR3 protein. A D gene is named only where the DNA matches it firmly. The size of a clone is reported for some rows only, either as once, few or many, or as a class for expanded clones.

j_gene: TRBJ1-1
abundance: few
v_gene: TRBV9
d_gene: -
CDR3nt: TGTGCCAGCAGCGGTGAACAGGGATCTGAAGCTTTCTTT
CDR3aa: CASSGEQGSEAFF

j_gene: TRBJ1-5
abundance: -
v_gene: TRBV27
d_gene: -
CDR3nt: TGTGCCAGCAGCGGGACTGTTAATCAGCCCCAGCATTTT
CDR3aa: CASSGTVNQPQHF

j_gene: TRBJ2-1
abundance: -
v_gene: TRBV2
d_gene: TRBD2
CDR3nt: TGTGCCAGCAGTTATAGCGGGACCTCCTACAATGAGCAGTTCTTC
CDR3aa: CASSYSGTSYNEQFF

j_gene: TRBJ2-7
abundance: many
v_gene: TRBV2
d_gene: TRBD2
CDR3nt: TGTGCCAGCAGCGCCTTTGGGACTAGCGGGCTAACCTACGAGCAGTACTTC
CDR3aa: CASSAFGTSGLTYEQYF

j_gene: TRBJ2-7
abundance: -
v_gene: TRBV28
d_gene: -
CDR3nt: TGTGCCAGCAGTCTCCCCCAAGCGGAGGTCTACGAGCAGTACTTC
CDR3aa: CASSLPQAEVYEQYF

j_gene: TRBJ2-7
abundance: -
v_gene: TRBV6-5
d_gene: -
CDR3nt: TGTGCCAGCAGTTACGGACGGAAAACCTACGAGCAGTACTTC
CDR3aa: CASSYGRKTYEQYF

j_gene: TRBJ1-6
abundance: once
v_gene: TRBV28
d_gene: -
CDR3nt: TGTGCCAGCAGCCCCCTGGGAGGCCGTTTGGATTCACCCCTCCACTTT
CDR3aa: CASSPLGGRLDSPLHF

j_gene: TRBJ2-5
abundance: -
v_gene: TRBV15
d_gene: -
CDR3nt: TGTGCCACCAGCAGAGATGGCCGGCAGATACAAGAGACCCAGTACTTC
CDR3aa: CATSRDGRQIQETQYF

j_gene: TRBJ1-1
abundance: -
v_gene: TRBV6-5
d_gene: -
CDR3nt: TGTGCCAGCAGTTACTCCTGGGGCGGGAAGAACACTGAAGCTTTCTTT
CDR3aa: CASSYSWGGKNTEAFF

j_gene: TRBJ1-3
abundance: -
v_gene: TRBV27
d_gene: TRBD1
CDR3nt: TGTGCCAGCAGCGCAGGGGGGTATGGAAACACCATATATTTT
CDR3aa: CASSAGGYGNTIYF

j_gene: TRBJ1-4
abundance: -
v_gene: TRBV7-9
d_gene: -
CDR3nt: TGTGCCAGCAGCCCTAGACTAGAAGGGGCTTCTGAAAAACTGTTTTTT
CDR3aa: CASSPRLEGASEKLFF

j_gene: TRBJ1-3
abundance: -
v_gene: TRBV5-5
d_gene: -
CDR3nt: TGTGCCAGCAGCTCCGACTGGCCAGGGAGCTCTGGAAACACCATATATTTT
CDR3aa: CASSSDWPGSSGNTIYF

j_gene: TRBJ2-7
abundance: -
v_gene: TRBV18
d_gene: TRBD2
CDR3nt: TGTGCCAGCTCACCCCGAGCGGGAAGGAGCTCCTACGAGCAGTACTTC
CDR3aa: CASSPRAGRSSYEQYF

j_gene: TRBJ2-6
abundance: -
v_gene: TRBV7-9
d_gene: -
CDR3nt: TGTGCCAGCAGCTTAAGACACGGCTCTGGGGCCAACGTCCTGACTTTC
CDR3aa: CASSLRHGSGANVLTF

j_gene: TRBJ2-1
abundance: -
v_gene: TRBV29-1
d_gene: TRBD2
CDR3nt: TGCAGCGGGACTAGCGGGAGCTATGAGCAGTTCTTC
CDR3aa: CSGTSGSYEQFF

j_gene: TRBJ2-1
abundance: once
v_gene: TRBV19
d_gene: -
CDR3nt: TGTGCCAGTAGTCCCCAGACTGATTGGGGGTACAATGAGCAGTTCTTC
CDR3aa: CASSPQTDWGYNEQFF

j_gene: TRBJ2-7
abundance: -
v_gene: TRBV27
d_gene: TRBD2
CDR3nt: TGTGCCAGCAGTTTAAGGGTTGGGGCTAGCGGGCGCTCCTACGAGCAGTACTTC
CDR3aa: CASSLRVGASGRSYEQYF

j_gene: TRBJ2-2
abundance: -
v_gene: TRBV27
d_gene: TRBD1
CDR3nt: TGTGCCAGCAGACGGGACAGGGGGCGAAGAGGGGAGCTGTTTTTT
CDR3aa: CASRRDRGRRGELFF

j_gene: TRBJ1-5
abundance: many
v_gene: TRBV19
d_gene: -
CDR3nt: TGTGCCAGTAGTATAGCCTGGACAGCCTATAGCAATCAGCCCCAGCATTTT
CDR3aa: CASSIAWTAYSNQPQHF

j_gene: TRBJ2-2
abundance: -
v_gene: TRBV7-7
d_gene: TRBD1
CDR3nt: TGTGCCAGCAGCCGACAGGGGGCAAACGGGGAGCTGTTTTTT
CDR3aa: CASSRQGANGELFF

j_gene: TRBJ2-7
abundance: -
v_gene: TRBV7-9
d_gene: TRBD1
CDR3nt: TGTGCCAGCAGCCTCAGTGGAGGACAGGGTGCGGGCGAGCAGTACTTC
CDR3aa: CASSLSGGQGAGEQYF

j_gene: TRBJ2-3
abundance: -
v_gene: TRBV28
d_gene: -
CDR3nt: TGTGCCAGCACCTTCCGGGCCTATTCTAGCACAGATACGCAGTATTTT
CDR3aa: CASTFRAYSSTDTQYF

j_gene: TRBJ1-1
abundance: many
v_gene: TRBV30
d_gene: -
CDR3nt: TGTGCCTGGAGTGTATCCCACACTGAAGCTTTCTTT
CDR3aa: CAWSVSHTEAFF

j_gene: TRBJ1-1
abundance: -
v_gene: TRBV7-9
d_gene: -
CDR3nt: TGTGCCAGCAGCTTAGGTCTCAGGTCTGGTGAAGCTTTCTTT
CDR3aa: CASSLGLRSGEAFF

j_gene: TRBJ2-7
abundance: -
v_gene: TRBV7-9
d_gene: -
CDR3nt: TGTGCCAGCAGCACCTGGGGGACACCGACCTACGAGCAGTACTTC
CDR3aa: CASSTWGTPTYEQYF

j_gene: TRBJ1-3
abundance: -
v_gene: TRBV7-9
d_gene: -
CDR3nt: TGTGCCAGCAGCGATAACGGACGGCTCTCTGGAAACACCATATATTTT
CDR3aa: CASSDNGRLSGNTIYF

j_gene: TRBJ2-1
abundance: -
v_gene: TRBV27
d_gene: TRBD1
CDR3nt: TGTGCCAGCAAGGACAGGCGGTACAATGAGCAGTTCTTC
CDR3aa: CASKDRRYNEQFF

j_gene: TRBJ2-1
abundance: -
v_gene: TRBV7-9
d_gene: TRBD2
CDR3nt: TGTGCCAGCAGCTTAGATAGTAGCGGGACCTACAATGAGCAGTTCTTC
CDR3aa: CASSLDSSGTYNEQFF

j_gene: TRBJ2-5
abundance: -
v_gene: TRBV5-4
d_gene: TRBD1
CDR3nt: TGTGCCAGCAGCTATCCGATAGGGACAGATAAGACCCAGTACTTC
CDR3aa: CASSYPIGTDKTQYF

j_gene: TRBJ2-1
abundance: -
v_gene: TRBV7-9
d_gene: TRBD1
CDR3nt: TGTGCCAGCAGTGAGGGGGCATCCTACAATGAGCAGTTCTTC
CDR3aa: CASSEGASYNEQFF